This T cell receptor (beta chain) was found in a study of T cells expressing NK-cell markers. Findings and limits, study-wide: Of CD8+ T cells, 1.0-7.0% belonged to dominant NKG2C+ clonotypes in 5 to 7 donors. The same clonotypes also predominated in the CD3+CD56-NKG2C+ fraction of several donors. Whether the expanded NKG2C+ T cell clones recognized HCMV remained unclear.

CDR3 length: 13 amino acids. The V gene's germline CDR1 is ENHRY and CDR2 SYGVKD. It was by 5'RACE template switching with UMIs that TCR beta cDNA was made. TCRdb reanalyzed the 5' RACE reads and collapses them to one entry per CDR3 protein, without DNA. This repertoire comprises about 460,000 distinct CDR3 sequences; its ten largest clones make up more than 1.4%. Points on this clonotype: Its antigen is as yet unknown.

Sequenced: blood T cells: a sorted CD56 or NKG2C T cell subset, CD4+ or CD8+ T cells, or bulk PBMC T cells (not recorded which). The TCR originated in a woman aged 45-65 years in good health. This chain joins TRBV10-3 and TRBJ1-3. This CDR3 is CAISEALGNTIYF.